This TCR beta chain was obtained from a study of vaccination effects on CD4 cells after COVID-19. This clone has a handful of counts. Its antigen remains unidentified. TCRdb's copy holds only in-frame clones and misses some; the assay was immunoSEQ multiplex PCR. The table has some 36,000 clones, approximately 67% seen once; the top ten hold over 4%. Findings of the study overall: There was marked clonal contraction among infection- and vaccine-induced clones late after vaccination.

The CDR3 spans 14 residues. V was pared by 3 bases and J by 3 bases, with 12 bases between. Germline V gene sequence: CDR1 DFQATT, CDR2 SNEGSKA (reference sequence). Between days 10 and 11 of culture, CD4+ T cells were separated out. Nucleocapsid antibodies were negative in the vaccine recipients, who had never had SARS-CoV-2 infection. Half-medium changes using IL-2 medium occurred on days 3 and 7. The clonotype was recovered from a human donor who received a COVID-19 vaccine. This specimen consisted of CD4+ T cells from PBMCs cultured without peptide, obtained before COVID-19 vaccination. This chain links TRBV20-1 with TRBJ1-3; no clear D gene. CDR3 DNA sequence: TGCAGTGCTAGTTGGCGTGGCGGTGGAAACACCATATATTTT. It codes for CSASWRGGGNTIYF.